The rows below give T cell receptor beta chains drawn from one sample of a study of control samples from healthy donors and cancer patients. Produced via immunoSEQ multiplex PCR; TCRdb's table is partial and in-frame only. The sample includes 35,000 to 40,000 clones, around 80% of them seen just once. The source material was PBMCs. The source is a woman aged 55-75 years with lung cancer. The CDR3 runs from the conserved cysteine through the conserved F or W. The D gene is left open where the match is weak. Size tells how often a clone was seen (once, few, many) or the class of an expanded clone, and some rows leave it out.

. | . | TRBJ1-1 | TRBV4-1 | CASSQVSSGAEAFF | TGCGCCAGCAGCCAAGTATCGAGTGGCGCTGAAGCTTTCTTT
. | TRBD2 | TRBJ2-2 | TRBV9 | CASSPGGVNTGELFF | TGTGCCAGCAGCCCCGGGGGGGTGAACACCGGGGAGCTGTTTTTT
. | . | TRBJ2-3 | TRBV7-3 | CASSFPGDTQYF | TGTGCCAGCAGCTTCCCGGGGGATACGCAGTATTTT
. | . | TRBJ2-3 | TRBV9 | CASSVGVSGTDTQYF | TGTGCCAGCAGCGTAGGCGTTAGCGGCACAGATACGCAGTATTTT
. | . | TRBJ2-7 | TRBV13 | CASSRGRPAYEQYF | TGTGCCAGCAGCCGCGGCAGGCCCGCCTACGAGCAGTACTTC
once | TRBD1 | TRBJ1-6 | TRBV11-2 | CASSLGDRGHSPLHF | TGTGCCAGCAGCTTAGGGGACAGGGGGCATTCACCCCTCCACTTT
. | TRBD2 | TRBJ2-3 | TRBV11-2 | CASSLNPGGDTQYF | TGTGCCAGCAGCTTGAATCCGGGAGGAGATACGCAGTATTTT
few | . | TRBJ2-7 | TRBV2 | CASTGTLSYEQYF | TGTGCCAGCACTGGGACACTTTCCTACGAGCAGTACTTC
. | . | TRBJ2-4 | TRBV3-1/TRBV3-2 | CASSQDGTYLAKNIQYF | TGTGCCAGCAGCCAAGATGGAACTTACTTAGCCAAAAACATTCAGTACTTC
. | . | TRBJ1-3 | TRBV5-1 | CASSSNSGNTIYF | TGCGCCAGCAGCTCTAACTCTGGAAACACCATATATTTT
. | TRBD2 | TRBJ2-1 | TRBV6-5 | CASSSGTSGRYNEQFF | TGTGCCAGCAGTTCCGGGACTAGCGGGCGCTACAATGAGCAGTTCTTC
. | . | TRBJ1-3 | TRBV12-3/TRBV12-4 | CASSFSGGNTIYF | TGTGCCAGCAGTTTTTCGGGTGGAAACACCATATATTTT
. | . | TRBJ2-2 | TRBV24-1 | CATSGPANTGELFF | TGTGCCACCTCGGGACCGGCGAACACCGGGGAGCTGTTTTTT
medium-sized | . | TRBJ2-6 | TRBV5-4 | CASSWAQLGANVLTF | TGTGCCAGCAGCTGGGCACAGTTGGGGGCCAACGTCCTGACTTTC
. | . | TRBJ1-2 | TRBV4-1 | CASGEQRGAGGYTF | TGCGCCAGCGGGGAGCAACGGGGGGCTGGTGGCTACACCTTC
. | . | TRBJ1-2 | TRBV5-1 | CASSLEGNLGYTF | TGCGCCAGCAGCTTGGAAGGGAACCTTGGCTACACCTTC
. | . | TRBJ2-5 | TRBV2 | CASNPVIQETQYF | TGTGCCAGCAACCCCGTGATACAAGAGACCCAGTACTTC
. | . | TRBJ1-3 | TRBV30 | CAWGSGNTIYF | TGTGCCTGGGGGAGTGGAAACACCATATATTTT
. | . | TRBJ1-6 | TRBV7-2 | CASSFNSPLHF | TGTGCCAGCAGCTTCAATTCACCCCTCCACTTT
. | . | TRBJ2-7 | TRBV5-6 | CASSIGPASSYEQYF | TGTGCCAGCAGCATTGGACCAGCTAGCTCCTACGAGCAGTACTTC
. | TRBD1 | TRBJ1-5 | TRBV18 | CASSAGQGAQPQHF | TGTGCCAGCTCAGCCGGACAGGGGGCTCAGCCCCAGCATTTT
. | . | TRBJ2-7 | TRBV19 | CASSIVGSAPQEEQYF | TGTGCCAGTAGTATAGTGGGGTCCGCCCCGCAAGAGGAGCAGTACTTC